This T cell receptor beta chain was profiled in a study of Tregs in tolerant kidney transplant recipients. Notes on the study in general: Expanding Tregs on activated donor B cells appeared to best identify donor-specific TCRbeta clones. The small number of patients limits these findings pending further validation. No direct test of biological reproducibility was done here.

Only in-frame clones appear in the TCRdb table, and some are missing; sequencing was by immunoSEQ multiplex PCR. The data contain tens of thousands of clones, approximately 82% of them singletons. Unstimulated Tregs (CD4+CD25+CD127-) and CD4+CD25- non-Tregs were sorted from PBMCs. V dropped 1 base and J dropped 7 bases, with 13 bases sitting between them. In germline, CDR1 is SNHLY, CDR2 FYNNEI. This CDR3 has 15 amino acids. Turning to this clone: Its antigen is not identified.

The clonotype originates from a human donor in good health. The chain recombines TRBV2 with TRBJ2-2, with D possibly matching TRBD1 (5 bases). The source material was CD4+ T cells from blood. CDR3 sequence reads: CASSEGRDFDGELFF. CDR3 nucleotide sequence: TGTGCCAGCAGTGAAGGCAGGGATTTTGACGGGGAGCTGTTTTTT.